The 6 T cell receptor beta chains reported below all come from one sample, sequenced in a study of control samples from healthy donors and cancer patients. TCRdb's copy holds only in-frame clones and misses some; the assay was immunoSEQ multiplex PCR. The sample carries 150,000 to 160,000 clones, over 90% recorded once. The sample consisted of blood. The receptor source for this set is a man in his fifties or sixties in good health.

V gene TRBV5-1 combines with J gene TRBJ2-3, with 10 bases that match TRBD2. CDR3 length: 14 amino acids. The germline V gene encodes CDR1 SGHRS and CDR2 YFSETQ. Trimming cost V 4 bases and J 5 bases; bases outside gene matches: 4. CDR3 loop: CASSVSSGRDTQYF. In DNA form, the CDR3 reads TGCGCCAGCAGCGTTTCTAGCGGGAGAGATACGCAGTATTTT.

This chain uses TRBV29-1 with TRBJ2-3; D not resolved. Germline assignment: CDR1 SQVTM and CDR2 ANQGSEA. This CDR3 is built from 14 residues. V lost 1 base and J 0 bases, leaving 8 bases between the germline ends. The CDR3 nucleotides read TGCAGCGTTGAAGGGGGTAGCAGCACAGATACGCAGTATTTT. Amino acid sequence: CSVEGGSSTDTQYF.

This clone has more than one count but fewer than ten. Other DNA sequences in this sample translate to the same CDR3. This chain uses TRBV5-1 with TRBJ2-1, with unresolved D. Trimming cost V 3 bases and J 4 bases, with 11 bases left between them. The CDR3 runs to 14 residues. Germline CDR1 is SGHRS and CDR2 is YFSETQ. The CDR3 sequence is CASSSPPLYNEQFF. CDR3 bases: TGCGCCAGCAGCTCCCCCCCTCTGTACAATGAGCAGTTCTTC.

The chain carries TRBV4-1 and TRBJ2-7, with 13 bases matching TRBD2. The CDR3 has 18 residues. Trimming at V came to 7 bases and at J to 3 bases, leaving 15 bases not matched to a gene. Germline assignment: CDR1 MGHRA and CDR2 YSYEKL. CDR3 amino acids: CASNPGLAGVTVDYEQYF. As DNA, the CDR3 is TGCGCCAGCAACCCCGGACTAGCGGGAGTAACAGTTGACTACGAGCAGTACTTC.

The J gene is TRBJ1-2, the V gene TRBV5-1; weak D call: TRBD1 (6 bases). Trimming pared 0 bases from V and 8 bases from J, leaving 17 bases between. Germline V gene lookup returns CDR1 SGHRS and CDR2 YFSETQ. The CDR3 loop spans 15 amino acids. The DNA of the CDR3 is TGCGCCAGCAGCTTGGAGGAGACAGGTGGTAGCGGCTACACCTTC. Protein: CASSLEETGGSGYTF.

The CDR3 sequence is CASSVGEGKVGYTF. The CDR3 DNA reads TGTGCCAGCAGCGTAGGGGAGGGGAAGGTTGGCTACACCTTC. The chain uses TRBV9 and TRBJ1-2, with a tentative D call TRBD1 (5 bases). The CDR3 has 14 residues. The V gene's germline CDR1 is SGDLS and CDR2 YYNGEE. Deletions cut 0 bases from V and 7 bases from J, with 13 bases between.